One and the same sample provided the 2 T cell receptor beta chains below, sequenced in a study of blood T cell repertoires in COVID-19. TCRdb's table, derived via immunoSEQ multiplex PCR, lists solely in-frame clones and lacks some. The sample holds 100,000 to 150,000 clones, around nine tenths seen once. Sequencing used peripheral blood. These receptors all come from a woman between 65 and 79 years old with COVID-19, enrolled during active disease.

V and J are TRBV19 and TRBJ1-1; 9 bases fit TRBD1. The length of the CDR3 is 15 residues. Germline CDR1 reads LNHDA; CDR2 reads SQIVND (reference sequence). With V trimmed by 5 bases and J by 5 bases, 9 bases remained unmatched. The CDR3 DNA follows: TGTGCCAGTAGTGCCCGCCGGGACAGGGCGACTGAAGCTTTCTTT. This gives the protein CASSARRDRATEAFF.

The chain combines TRBV4-1 with TRBJ2-1, with 9 nucleotides matching TRBD2. The germline gives CDR1 MGHRA, CDR2 YSYEKL. The CDR3 covers 15 residues. Unmatched junction bases numbered 0, after V lost 2 bases and J lost 1 base. The CDR3 loop reads CASSQTSGSYNEQFF. The DNA of the CDR3 is TGCGCCAGCAGCCAAACTAGCGGGTCCTACAATGAGCAGTTCTTC.